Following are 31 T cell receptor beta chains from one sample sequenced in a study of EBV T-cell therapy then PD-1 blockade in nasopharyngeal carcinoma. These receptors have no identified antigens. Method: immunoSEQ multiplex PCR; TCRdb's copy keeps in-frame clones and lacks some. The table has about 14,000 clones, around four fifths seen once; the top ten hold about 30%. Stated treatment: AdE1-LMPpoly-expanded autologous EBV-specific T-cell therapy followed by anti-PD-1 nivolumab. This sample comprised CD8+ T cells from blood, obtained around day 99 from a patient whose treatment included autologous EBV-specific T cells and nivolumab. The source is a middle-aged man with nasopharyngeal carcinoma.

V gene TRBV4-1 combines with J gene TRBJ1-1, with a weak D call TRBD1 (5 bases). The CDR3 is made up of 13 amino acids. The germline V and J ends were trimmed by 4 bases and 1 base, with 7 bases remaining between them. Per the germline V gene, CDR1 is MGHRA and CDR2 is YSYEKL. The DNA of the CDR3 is TGCGCCAGCAGCCCGGACAAGAACACTGAAGCTTTCTTT. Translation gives CASSPDKNTEAFF.

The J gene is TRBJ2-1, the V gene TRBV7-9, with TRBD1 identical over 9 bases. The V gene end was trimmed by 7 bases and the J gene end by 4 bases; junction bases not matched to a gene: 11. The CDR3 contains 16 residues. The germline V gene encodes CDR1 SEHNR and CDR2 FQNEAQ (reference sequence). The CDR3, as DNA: TGTGCCAGCATCCCGGAGGGGACAGGGTTATACAATGAGCAGTTCTTC. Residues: CASIPEGTGLYNEQFF.

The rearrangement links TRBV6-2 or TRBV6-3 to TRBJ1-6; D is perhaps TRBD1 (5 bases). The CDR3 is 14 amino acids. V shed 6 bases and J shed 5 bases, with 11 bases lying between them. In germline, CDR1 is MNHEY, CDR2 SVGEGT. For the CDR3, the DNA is TGTGCCAGCAGCTTGGGACGGGATAATTCACCCCTCCACTTT. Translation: CASSLGRDNSPLHF.

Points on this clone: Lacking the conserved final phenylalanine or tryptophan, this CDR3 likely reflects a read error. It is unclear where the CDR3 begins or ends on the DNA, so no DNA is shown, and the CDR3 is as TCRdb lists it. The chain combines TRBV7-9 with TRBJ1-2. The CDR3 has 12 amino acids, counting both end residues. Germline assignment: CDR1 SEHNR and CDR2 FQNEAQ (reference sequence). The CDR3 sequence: CASSLAAGRAHL.

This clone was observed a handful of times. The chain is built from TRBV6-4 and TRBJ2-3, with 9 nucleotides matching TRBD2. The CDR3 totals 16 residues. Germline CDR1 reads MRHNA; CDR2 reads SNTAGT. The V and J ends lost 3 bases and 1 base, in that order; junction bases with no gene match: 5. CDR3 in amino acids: CASSEVSSGGTDTQYF. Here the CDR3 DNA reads TGTGCCAGCAGTGAGGTTTCTAGCGGGGGCACAGATACGCAGTATTTT.

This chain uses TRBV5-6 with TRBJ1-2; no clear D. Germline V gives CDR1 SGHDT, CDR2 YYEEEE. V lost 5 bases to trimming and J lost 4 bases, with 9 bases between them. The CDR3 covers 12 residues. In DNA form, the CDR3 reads TGTGCCAGCAGTTCCGGGTTCTATGGCTACACCTTC. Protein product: CASSSGFYGYTF. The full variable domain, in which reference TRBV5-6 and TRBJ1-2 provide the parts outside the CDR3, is DAGVTQSPTHLIKTRGQQVTLRCSPKSGHDTVSWYQQALGQGPQFIFQYYEEEERQRGNFPDRFSGHQFPNYSSELNVNALLLGDSALYLCASSSGFYGYTFGSGTRLTVV.

The CDR3 DNA follows: TGTGCCACCAGGGACATCCAGAGCTCCTATAATTCACCCCTCCACTTT. Protein: CATRDIQSSYNSPLHF. The V and J genes are TRBV28 and TRBJ1-6; a possible D gene is TRBD1 (6 bases). Trimming left V 10 bases short and J 0 bases short, with 16 bases between. CDR1 is MDHEN and CDR2 is SYDVKM in the germline V gene. The CDR3 covers 16 residues.

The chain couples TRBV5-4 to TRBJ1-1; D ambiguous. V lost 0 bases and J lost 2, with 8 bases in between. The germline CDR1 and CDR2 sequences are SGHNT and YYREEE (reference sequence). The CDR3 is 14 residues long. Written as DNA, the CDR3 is TGTGCCAGCAGCTTGGGACACGGTAACACTGAAGCTTTCTTT. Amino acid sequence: CASSLGHGNTEAFF. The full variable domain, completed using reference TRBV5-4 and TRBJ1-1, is ETGVTQSPTHLIKTRGQQVTLRCSSQSGHNTVSWYQQALGQGPQFIFQYYREEENGRGNFPPRFSGLQFPNYSSELNVNALELDDSALYLCASSLGHGNTEAFFGQGTRLTVV.

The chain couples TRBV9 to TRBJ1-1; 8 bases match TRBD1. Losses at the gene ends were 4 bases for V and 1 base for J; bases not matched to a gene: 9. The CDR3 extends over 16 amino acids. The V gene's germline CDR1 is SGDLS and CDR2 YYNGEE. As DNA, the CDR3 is TGTGCCAGCAGCCCACCGACAGGGGATCCGAACACTGAAGCTTTCTTT. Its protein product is CASSPPTGDPNTEAFF.

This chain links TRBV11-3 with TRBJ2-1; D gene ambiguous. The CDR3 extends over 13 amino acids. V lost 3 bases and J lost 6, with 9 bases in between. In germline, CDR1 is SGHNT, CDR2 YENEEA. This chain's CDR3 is CASSFHGANEQFF. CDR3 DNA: TGTGCCAGCAGCTTCCATGGAGCCAATGAGCAGTTCTTC. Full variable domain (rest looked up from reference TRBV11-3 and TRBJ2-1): EAGVVQSPRYKIIEKKQPVAFWCNPISGHNTLYWYLQNLGQGPELLIRYENEEAVDDSQLPKDRFSAERLKGVDSTLKIQPAELGDSAVYLCASSFHGANEQFFGPGTRLTVL.

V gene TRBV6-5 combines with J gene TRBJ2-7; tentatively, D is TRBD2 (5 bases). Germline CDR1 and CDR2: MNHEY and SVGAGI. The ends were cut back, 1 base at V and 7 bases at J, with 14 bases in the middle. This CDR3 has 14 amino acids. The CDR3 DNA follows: TGTGCCAGCAGTTACTGGGTGGGCCAGCGGGAGCAGTACTTC. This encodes CASSYWVGQREQYF.

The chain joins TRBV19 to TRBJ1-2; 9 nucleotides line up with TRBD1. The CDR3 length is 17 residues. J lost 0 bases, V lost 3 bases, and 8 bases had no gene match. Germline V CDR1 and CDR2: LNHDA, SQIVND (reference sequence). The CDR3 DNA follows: TGTGCCAGTAGTATCCCCCCGGACAGGGGAGCTAACTATGGCTACACCTTC. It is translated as CASSIPPDRGANYGYTF. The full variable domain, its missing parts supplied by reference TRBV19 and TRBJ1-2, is DGGITQSPKYLFRKEGQNVTLSCEQNLNHDAMYWYRQDPGQGLRLIYYSQIVNDFQKGDIAEGYSVSREKKESFPLTVTSAQKNPTAFYLCASSIPPDRGANYGYTFGSGTRLTVV.

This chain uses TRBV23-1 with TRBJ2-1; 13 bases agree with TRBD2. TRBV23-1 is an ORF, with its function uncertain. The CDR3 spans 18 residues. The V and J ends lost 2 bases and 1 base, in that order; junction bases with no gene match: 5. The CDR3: CASSQTSGGAGSYNEQFF. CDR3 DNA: TGCGCCAGCAGTCAAACTAGCGGGGGGGCCGGGTCCTACAATGAGCAGTTCTTC.

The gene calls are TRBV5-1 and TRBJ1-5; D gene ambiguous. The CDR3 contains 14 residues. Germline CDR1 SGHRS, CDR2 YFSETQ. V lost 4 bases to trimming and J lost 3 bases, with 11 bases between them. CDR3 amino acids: CASSLLGSNQPQHF. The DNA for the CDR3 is TGCGCCAGCAGCCTACTGGGGTCCAATCAGCCCCAGCATTTT.

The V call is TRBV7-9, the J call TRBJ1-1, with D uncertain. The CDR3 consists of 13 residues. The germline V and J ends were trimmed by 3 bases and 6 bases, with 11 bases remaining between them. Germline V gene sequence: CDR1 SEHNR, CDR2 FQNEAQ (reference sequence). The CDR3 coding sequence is TGTGCCAGCAGCTTCCCCGGGAAGCCTGAAGCTTTCTTT. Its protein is CASSFPGKPEAFF.

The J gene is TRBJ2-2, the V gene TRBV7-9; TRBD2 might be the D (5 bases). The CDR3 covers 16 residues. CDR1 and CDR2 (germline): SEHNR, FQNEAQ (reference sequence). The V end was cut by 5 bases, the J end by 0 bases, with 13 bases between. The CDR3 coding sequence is TGTGCCAGCAGCAACCCTAGCTTCGCGAACACCGGGGAGCTGTTTTTT. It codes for CASSNPSFANTGELFF.

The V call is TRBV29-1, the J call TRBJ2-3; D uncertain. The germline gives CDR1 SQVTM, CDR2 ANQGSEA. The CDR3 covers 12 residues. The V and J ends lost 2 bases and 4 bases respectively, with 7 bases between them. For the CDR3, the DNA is TGCAGCGTTGAACAGGCGTCAGATACGCAGTATTTT. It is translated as CSVEQASDTQYF.

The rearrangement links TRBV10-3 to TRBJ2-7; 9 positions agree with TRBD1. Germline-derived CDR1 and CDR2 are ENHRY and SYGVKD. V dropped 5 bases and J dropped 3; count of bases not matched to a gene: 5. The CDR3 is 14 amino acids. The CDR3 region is CAISPGQGDYEQYF. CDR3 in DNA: TGTGCCATCAGTCCGGGACAGGGTGACTACGAGCAGTACTTC.

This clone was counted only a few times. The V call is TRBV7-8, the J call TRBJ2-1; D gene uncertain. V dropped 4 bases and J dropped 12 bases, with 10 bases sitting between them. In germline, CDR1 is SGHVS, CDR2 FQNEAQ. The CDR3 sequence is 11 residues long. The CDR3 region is CASSYSVVQFF. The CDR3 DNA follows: TGTGCCAGCAGCTACTCCGTGGTGCAGTTCTTC.

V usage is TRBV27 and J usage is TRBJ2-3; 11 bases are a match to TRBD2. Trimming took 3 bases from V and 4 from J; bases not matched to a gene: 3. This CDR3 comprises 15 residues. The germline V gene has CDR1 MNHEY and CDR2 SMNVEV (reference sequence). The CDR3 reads CASSFLAGGPDTQYF. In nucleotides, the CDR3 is TGTGCCAGCAGTTTCCTAGCGGGGGGCCCAGATACGCAGTATTTT.

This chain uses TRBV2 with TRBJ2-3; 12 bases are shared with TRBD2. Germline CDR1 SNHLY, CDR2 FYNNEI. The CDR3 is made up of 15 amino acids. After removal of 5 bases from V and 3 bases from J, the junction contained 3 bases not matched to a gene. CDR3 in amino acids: CASSLAGGLTDTQYF. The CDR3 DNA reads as TGTGCCAGCAGTCTAGCGGGGGGGCTGACAGATACGCAGTATTTT.

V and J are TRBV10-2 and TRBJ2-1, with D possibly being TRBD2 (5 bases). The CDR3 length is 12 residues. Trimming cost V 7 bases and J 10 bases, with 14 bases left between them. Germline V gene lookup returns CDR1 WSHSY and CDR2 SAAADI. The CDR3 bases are TGCGCCAGCATTTCAGTCTCGGGGGAGCAGTTCTTC. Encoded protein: CASISVSGEQFF.

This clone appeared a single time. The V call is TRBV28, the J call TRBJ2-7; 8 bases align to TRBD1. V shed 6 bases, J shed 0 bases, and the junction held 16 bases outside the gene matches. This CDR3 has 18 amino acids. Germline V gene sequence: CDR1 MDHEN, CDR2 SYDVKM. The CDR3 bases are TGTGCCAGCAGCGGTTGGATATCCCGGGACAGGAGCTCCTACGAGCAGTACTTC. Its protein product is CASSGWISRDRSSYEQYF.

CDR3 loop: CASSLTRGLAEAFF. The CDR3 bases are TGTGCCAGCAGCCTTACCAGGGGGCTCGCTGAAGCTTTCTTT. The chain recombines TRBV3-1 (or the pseudogene TRBV3-2) with TRBJ1-1; TRBD1 aligns across 8 bases. V was clipped by 4 bases and J by 6 bases; unmatched bases: 7. This CDR3 contains 14 residues. Per the germline V gene, CDR1 is LGHDT and CDR2 is YNNKEL (reference sequence).

The CDR3 DNA follows: TGTGCCAGTGACATAGGGACAGTGAGTACAGATACGCAGTATTTT. Translating gives CASDIGTVSTDTQYF. The chain employs TRBV19 and TRBJ2-3; 7 positions agree with TRBD1. CDR3 length equals 15 residues. Germline CDR1 and CDR2: LNHDA and SQIVND (reference sequence). The V and J ends lost 8 bases and 3 bases, in that order; junction bases with no gene match: 11. Looking up the rest from reference TRBV19 and TRBJ2-3 gives the full variable domain: DGGITQSPKYLFRKEGQNVTLSCEQNLNHDAMYWYRQDPGQGLRLIYYSQIVNDFQKGDIAEGYSVSREKKESFPLTVTSAQKNPTAFYLCASDIGTVSTDTQYFGPGTRLTVL.

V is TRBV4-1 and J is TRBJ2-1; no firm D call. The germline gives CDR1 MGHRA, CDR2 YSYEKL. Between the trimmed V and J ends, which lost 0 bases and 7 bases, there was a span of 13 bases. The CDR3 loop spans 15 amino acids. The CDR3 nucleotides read TGCGCCAGCAGCCAAGATGGACGGGTAGGGAATGAGCAGTTCTTC. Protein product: CASSQDGRVGNEQFF.

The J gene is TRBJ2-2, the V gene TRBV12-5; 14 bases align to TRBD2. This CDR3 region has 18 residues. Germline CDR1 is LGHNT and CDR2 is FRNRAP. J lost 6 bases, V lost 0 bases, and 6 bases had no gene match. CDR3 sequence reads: CASGLVRRLAGGPGELFF. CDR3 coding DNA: TGTGCTAGTGGTTTGGTACGGAGACTAGCGGGGGGGCCCGGGGAGCTGTTTTTT.

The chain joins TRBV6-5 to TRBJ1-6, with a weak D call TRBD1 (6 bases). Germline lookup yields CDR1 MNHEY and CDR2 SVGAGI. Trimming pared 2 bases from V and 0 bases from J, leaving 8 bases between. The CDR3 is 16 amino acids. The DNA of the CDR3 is TGTGCCAGCAGTTACGCGGACAGCTCCTATAATTCACCCCTCCACTTT. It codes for CASSYADSSYNSPLHF.

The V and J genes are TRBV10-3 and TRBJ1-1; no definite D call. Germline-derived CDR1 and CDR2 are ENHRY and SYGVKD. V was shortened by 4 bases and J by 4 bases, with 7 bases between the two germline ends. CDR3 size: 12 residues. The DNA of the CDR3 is TGTGCCATCAGTGCAGAGCCCACTGAAGCTTTCTTT. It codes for CAISAEPTEAFF.

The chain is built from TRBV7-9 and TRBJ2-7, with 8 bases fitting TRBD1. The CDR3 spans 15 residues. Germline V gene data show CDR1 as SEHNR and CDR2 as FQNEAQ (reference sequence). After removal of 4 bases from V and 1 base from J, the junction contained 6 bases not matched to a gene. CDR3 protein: CASSSPGQVSYEQYF. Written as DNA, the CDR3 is TGTGCCAGCAGCTCGCCGGGACAGGTGTCCTACGAGCAGTACTTC. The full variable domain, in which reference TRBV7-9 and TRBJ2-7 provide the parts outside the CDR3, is DTGVSQNPRHKITKRGQNVTFRCDPISEHNRLYWYRQTLGQGPEFLTYFQNEAQLEKSRLLSDRFSAERPKGSFSTLEIQRTEQGDSAMYLCASSSPGQVSYEQYFGPGTRLTVT.

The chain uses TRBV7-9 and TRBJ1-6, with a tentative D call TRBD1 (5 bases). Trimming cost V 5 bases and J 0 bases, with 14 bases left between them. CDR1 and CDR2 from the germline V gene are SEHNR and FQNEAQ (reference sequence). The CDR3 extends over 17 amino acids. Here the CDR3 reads CASSLGGGSSYNSPLHF. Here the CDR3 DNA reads TGTGCCAGCAGCCTCGGGGGGGGGAGCTCCTATAATTCACCCCTCCACTTT.